A selection of T cell receptor beta chains follows, all from one sample in a study of regulatory T cells in long-lasting Graves disease. TCRdb re-called the multiplex PCR reads with MiXCR, one entry per CDR3 protein. The repertoire holds roughly 380,000 distinct CDR3 sequences, with over 15% as singletons. The sample was also reused in another study, on T cells in Graves' hyperthyroidism and ophthalmopathy.

The specimen comprised peripheral blood mononuclear cells (PBMCs), sampled at new diagnosis, from a patient treated with antithyroid drugs. All receptors derive from a man between 35 and 55 years old with Graves disease. Each CDR3 is given with its conserved first and last residue. D genes are given only for firm matches. A clone size is listed for some rows: how often the clone was seen (once, few, many), or a class if it is expanded.

many TRBJ1-2 . TRBV12-3/TRBV12-4 CASRERTGAYGYTF TGTGCCAGCAGAGAACGGACCGGGGCCTATGGCTACACCTTC
few TRBJ1-2 . TRBV28 CASTSAGSYGYTF TGTGCCAGCACCTCCGCGGGCAGCTATGGCTACACCTTC
many TRBJ2-7 . TRBV20-1 CSARGFRDGSSYEQYF TGCAGTGCTAGAGGATTCCGGGACGGAAGCTCCTACGAGCAGTACTTC
. TRBJ1-2 . TRBV2 CASSLEAAMEGGYTF TGTGCCAGCTCCCTAGAGGCCGCTATGGAGGGGGGCTACACCTTC
. TRBJ2-1 TRBD2 TRBV6-2/TRBV6-3 CASSLLAGDYNEQFF TGTGCCAGCAGCTTACTAGCGGGGGATTACAATGAGCAGTTCTTC
. TRBJ2-7 . TRBV28 CASSPPPLGEQYF TGTGCCAGCAGTCCGCCCCCGTTAGGCGAGCAGTACTTC
few TRBJ2-3 TRBD2 TRBV7-2 CASNEAGAGADTQYF TGTGCCAGCAACGAAGCGGGGGCCGGGGCAGATACGCAGTATTTT
many TRBJ2-3 TRBD1 TRBV7-2 CASSRVAGQDVQYF TGTGCCAGCAGCAGGGTCGCTGGACAGGACGTGCAGTATTTT
few TRBJ2-3 . TRBV18 CASSPPTYTDTQYF TGTGCCAGCTCACCACCTACCTACACAGATACGCAGTATTTT
many TRBJ2-3 TRBD2 TRBV5-1 CASSLALPLAGAGTDTQYF TGCGCCAGCAGCTTGGCCCTACCTCTAGCGGGGGCCGGCACAGATACGCAGTATTTT
. TRBJ1-3 . TRBV20-1 CSAPDPRSGNTIYF TGCAGTGCGCCTGACCCCCGCTCTGGAAACACCATATATTTT